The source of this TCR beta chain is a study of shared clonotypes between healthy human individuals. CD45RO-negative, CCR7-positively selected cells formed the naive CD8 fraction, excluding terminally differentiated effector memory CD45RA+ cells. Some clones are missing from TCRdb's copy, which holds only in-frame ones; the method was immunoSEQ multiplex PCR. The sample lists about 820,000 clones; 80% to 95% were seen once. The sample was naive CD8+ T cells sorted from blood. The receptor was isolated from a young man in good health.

The CDR3 loop is CASSRDHMNTEAFF. The CDR3 bases are TGTGCCAGCAGCCGGGACCACATGAACACTGAAGCTTTCTTT. The rearrangement uses TRBV7-9 and TRBJ1-1, with D possibly matching TRBD1 (5 bases). In germline, CDR1 is SEHNR, CDR2 FQNEAQ (reference sequence). This CDR3 contains 14 residues. The V end lost 5 bases, the J end lost 0 bases, and 10 bases lay between the germline ends.